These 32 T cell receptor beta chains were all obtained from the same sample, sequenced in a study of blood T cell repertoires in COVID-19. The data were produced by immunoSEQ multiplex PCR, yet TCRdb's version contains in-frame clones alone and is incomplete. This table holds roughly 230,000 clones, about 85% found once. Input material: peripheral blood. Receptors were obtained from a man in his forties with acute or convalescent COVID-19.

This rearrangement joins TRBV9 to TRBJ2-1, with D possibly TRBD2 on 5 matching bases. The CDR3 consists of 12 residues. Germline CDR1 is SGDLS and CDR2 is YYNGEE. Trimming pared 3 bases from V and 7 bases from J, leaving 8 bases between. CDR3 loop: CASSALGNEQFF. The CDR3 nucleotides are TGTGCCAGCAGCGCACTAGGAAATGAGCAGTTCTTC.

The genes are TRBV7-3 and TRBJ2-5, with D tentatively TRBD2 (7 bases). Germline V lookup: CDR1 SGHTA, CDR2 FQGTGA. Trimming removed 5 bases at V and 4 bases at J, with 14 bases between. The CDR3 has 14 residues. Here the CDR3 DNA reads TGTGCCAGCAGCCCCTCCGGGGGGCTAGAGACCCAGTACTTC. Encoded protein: CASSPSGGLETQYF.

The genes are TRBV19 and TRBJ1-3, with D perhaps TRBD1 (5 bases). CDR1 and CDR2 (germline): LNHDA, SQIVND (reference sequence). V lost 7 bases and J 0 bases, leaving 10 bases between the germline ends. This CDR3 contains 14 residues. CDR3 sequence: CASTGPSSGNTIYF. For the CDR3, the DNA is TGTGCCAGTACAGGGCCCAGCTCTGGAAACACCATATATTTT.

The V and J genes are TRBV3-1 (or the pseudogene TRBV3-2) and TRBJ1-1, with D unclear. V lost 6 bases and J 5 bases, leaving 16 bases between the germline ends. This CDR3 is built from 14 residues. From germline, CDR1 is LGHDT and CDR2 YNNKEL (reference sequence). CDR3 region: CASSPGGGSTEAFF. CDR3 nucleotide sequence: TGTGCCAGCAGTCCTGGCGGAGGCTCGACTGAAGCTTTCTTT.

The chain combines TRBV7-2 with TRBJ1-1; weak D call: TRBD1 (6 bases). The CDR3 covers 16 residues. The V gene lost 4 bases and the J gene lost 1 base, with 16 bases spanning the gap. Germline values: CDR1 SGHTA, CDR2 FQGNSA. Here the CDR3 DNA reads TGTGCCAGCAGCTCAGGGTCTCGGACAGAGAACACTGAAGCTTTCTTT. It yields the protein CASSSGSRTENTEAFF.

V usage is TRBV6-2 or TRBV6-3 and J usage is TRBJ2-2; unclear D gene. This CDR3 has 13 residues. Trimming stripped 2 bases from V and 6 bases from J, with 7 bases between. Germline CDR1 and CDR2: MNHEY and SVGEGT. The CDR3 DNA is TGTGCCAGCAGTTACGTGGCAGCCGGGGAGCTGTTTTTT. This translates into CASSYVAAGELFF.

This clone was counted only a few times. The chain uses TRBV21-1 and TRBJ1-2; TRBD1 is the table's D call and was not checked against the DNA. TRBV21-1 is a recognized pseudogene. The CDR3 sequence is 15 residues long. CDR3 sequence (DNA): TGTGCCAGCAGCAAAGGGACAGCCCTGAACTATGGCTACACCTTC. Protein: CASSKGTALNYGYTF.

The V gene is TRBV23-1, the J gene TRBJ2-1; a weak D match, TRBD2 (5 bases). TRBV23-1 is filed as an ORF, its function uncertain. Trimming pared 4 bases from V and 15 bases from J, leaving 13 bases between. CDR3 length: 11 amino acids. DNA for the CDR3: TGCGCCAGCAGTCTCAGAGGGTTTCGGTTCTTC. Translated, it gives CASSLRGFRFF.

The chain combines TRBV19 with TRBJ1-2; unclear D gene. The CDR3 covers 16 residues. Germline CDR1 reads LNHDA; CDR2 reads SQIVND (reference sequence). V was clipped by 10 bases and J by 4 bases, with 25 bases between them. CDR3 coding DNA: TGTGCCACCTTCAGCGTCGGGGTTGGGGTTAGCTATGGCTACACCTTC. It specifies CATFSVGVGVSYGYTF.

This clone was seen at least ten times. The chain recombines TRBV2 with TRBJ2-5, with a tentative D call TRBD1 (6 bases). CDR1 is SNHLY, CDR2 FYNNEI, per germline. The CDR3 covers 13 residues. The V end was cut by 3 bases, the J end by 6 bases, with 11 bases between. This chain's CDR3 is CASSESRGKTQYF. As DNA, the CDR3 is TGTGCCAGCAGTGAGAGTAGGGGGAAGACCCAGTACTTC.

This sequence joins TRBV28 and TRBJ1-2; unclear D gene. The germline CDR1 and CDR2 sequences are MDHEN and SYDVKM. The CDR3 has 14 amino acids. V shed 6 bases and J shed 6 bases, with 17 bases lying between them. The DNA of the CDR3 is TGTGCCAGCAGCCCCCAGACCAAGGCGGATGGCTACACCTTC. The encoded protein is CASSPQTKADGYTF.

In DNA, the CDR3 is TGTGCCAGCAGCTCTTGGACAGGTCCCTCTGGAAACACCATATATTTT. Amino acids: CASSSWTGPSGNTIYF. The chain is built from TRBV7-2 and TRBJ1-3, with TRBD1 matching over 7 bases. Germline trimming cut 4 bases from V and 0 bases from J; bases unmatched to any gene: 6. The CDR3 is made up of 16 amino acids. From germline, CDR1 is SGHTA and CDR2 FQGNSA.

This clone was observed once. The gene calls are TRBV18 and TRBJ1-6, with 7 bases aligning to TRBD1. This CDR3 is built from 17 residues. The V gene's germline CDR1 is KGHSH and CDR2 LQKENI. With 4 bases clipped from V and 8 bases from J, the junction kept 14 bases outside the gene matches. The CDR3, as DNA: TGTGCCAGCTCACTGCTCCAGGGGGTTACGAAAGATTCACCCCTCCACTTT. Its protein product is CASSLLQGVTKDSPLHF.

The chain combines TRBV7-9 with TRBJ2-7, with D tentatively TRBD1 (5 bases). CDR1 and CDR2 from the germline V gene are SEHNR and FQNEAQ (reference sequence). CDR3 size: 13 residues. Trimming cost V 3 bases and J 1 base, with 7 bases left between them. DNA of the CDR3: TGTGCCAGCAGCTTGGACACTTCCTACGAGCAGTACTTC. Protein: CASSLDTSYEQYF.

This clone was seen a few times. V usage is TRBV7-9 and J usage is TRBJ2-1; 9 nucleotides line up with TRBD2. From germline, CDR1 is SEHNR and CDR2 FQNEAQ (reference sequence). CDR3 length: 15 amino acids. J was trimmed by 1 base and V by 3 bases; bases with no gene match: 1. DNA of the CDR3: TGTGCCAGCAGCTTTAGCGGGGGTTCCTACAATGAGCAGTTCTTC. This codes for CASSFSGGSYNEQFF.

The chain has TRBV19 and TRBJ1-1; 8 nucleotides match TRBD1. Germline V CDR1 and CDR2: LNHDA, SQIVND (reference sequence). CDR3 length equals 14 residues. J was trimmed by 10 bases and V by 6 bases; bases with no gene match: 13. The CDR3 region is CASSGDGTGRIAFF. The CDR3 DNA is TGTGCCAGTAGCGGGGATGGGACAGGTCGAATAGCTTTCTTT.

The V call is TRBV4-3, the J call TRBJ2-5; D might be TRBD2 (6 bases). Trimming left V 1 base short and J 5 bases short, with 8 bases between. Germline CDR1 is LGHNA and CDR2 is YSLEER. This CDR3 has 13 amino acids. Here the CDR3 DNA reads TGCGCCAGCAGCCAAGGCGCGGGGGAGACCCAGTACTTC. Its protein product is CASSQGAGETQYF.

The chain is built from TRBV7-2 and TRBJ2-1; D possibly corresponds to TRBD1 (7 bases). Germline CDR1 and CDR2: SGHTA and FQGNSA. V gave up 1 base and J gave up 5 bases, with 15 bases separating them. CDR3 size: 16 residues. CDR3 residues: CASSLVGRGAHNEQFF. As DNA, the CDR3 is TGTGCCAGCAGCTTAGTGGGCAGGGGGGCTCACAATGAGCAGTTCTTC.

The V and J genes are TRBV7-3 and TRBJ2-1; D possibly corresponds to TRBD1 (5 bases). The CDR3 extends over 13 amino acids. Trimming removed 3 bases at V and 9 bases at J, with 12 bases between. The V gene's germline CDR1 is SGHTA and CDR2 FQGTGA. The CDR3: CASSFGQGFEQFF. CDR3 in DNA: TGTGCCAGCAGCTTCGGCCAGGGCTTTGAGCAGTTCTTC.

CDR3 protein: CASSEVAGLPTKQYF. The CDR3, as DNA: TGTGCCAGCAGTGAAGTAGCGGGGCTCCCTACGAAGCAGTACTTC. V is TRBV6-1 and J is TRBJ2-7; 8 nucleotides match TRBD2. The CDR3 spans 15 residues. After removal of 1 base from V and 8 bases from J, the junction contained 10 bases not matched to a gene. Germline loops: CDR1 MNHNS, CDR2 SASEGT.

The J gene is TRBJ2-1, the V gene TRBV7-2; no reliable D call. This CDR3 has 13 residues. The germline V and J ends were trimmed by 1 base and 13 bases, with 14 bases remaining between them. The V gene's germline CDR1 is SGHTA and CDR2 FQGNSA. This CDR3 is CASSLVSRSEQFF. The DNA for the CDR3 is TGTGCCAGCAGCTTAGTATCAAGGAGTGAACAGTTCTTC.

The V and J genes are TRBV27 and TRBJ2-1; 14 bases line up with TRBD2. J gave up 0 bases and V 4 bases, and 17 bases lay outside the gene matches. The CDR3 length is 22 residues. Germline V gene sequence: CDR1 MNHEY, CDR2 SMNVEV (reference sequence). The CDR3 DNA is TGTGCCAGCAGTTCTTTCGGGACTAGCGGGGGAACCATCGTAAGCTCCTACAATGAGCAGTTCTTC. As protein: CASSSFGTSGGTIVSSYNEQFF.

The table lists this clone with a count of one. The CDR3 region is CASSLQGKNTEAFF. The DNA of the CDR3 is TGCGCCAGCAGCTTGCAGGGAAAGAACACTGAAGCTTTCTTT. The gene calls are TRBV5-1 and TRBJ1-1; a weak D match, TRBD1 (5 bases). V shed 1 base and J shed 1 base, with 8 bases lying between them. CDR1 and CDR2 (germline): SGHRS, YFSETQ. The CDR3 sequence is 14 residues long.

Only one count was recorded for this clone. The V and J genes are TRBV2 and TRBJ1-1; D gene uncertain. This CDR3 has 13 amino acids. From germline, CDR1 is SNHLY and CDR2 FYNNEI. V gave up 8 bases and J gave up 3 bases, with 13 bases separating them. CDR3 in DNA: TGTGCCAGCCTCTTGGGGAGTTACACTGAAGCTTTCTTT. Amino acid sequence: CASLLGSYTEAFF.

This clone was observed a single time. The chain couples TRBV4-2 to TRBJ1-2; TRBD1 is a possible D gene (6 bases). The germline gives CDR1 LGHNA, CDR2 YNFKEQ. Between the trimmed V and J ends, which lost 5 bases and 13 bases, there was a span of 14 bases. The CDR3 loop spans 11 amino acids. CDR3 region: CASSLGGGCTF. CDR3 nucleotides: TGTGCCAGCAGCTTAGGGGGTGGATGCACCTTC.

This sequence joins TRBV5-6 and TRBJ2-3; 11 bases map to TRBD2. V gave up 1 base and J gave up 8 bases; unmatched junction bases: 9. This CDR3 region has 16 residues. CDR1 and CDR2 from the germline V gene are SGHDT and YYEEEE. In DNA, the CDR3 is TGTGCCAGCAGCTTGTTAGCGGGGGGGCAGCGCGGTACGCAGTATTTT. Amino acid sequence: CASSLLAGGQRGTQYF. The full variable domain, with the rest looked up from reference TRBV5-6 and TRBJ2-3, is DAGVTQSPTHLIKTRGQQVTLRCSPKSGHDTVSWYQQALGQGPQFIFQYYEEEERQRGNFPDRFSGHQFPNYSSELNVNALLLGDSALYLCASSLLAGGQRGTQYFGPGTRLTVL.

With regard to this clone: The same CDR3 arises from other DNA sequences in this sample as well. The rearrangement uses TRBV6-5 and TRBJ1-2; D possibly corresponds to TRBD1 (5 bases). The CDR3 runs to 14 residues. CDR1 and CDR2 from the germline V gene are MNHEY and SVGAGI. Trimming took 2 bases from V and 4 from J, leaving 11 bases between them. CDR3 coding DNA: TGTGCCAGCAGTTACGGGGGGGGAGGCTATGGCTACACCTTC. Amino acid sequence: CASSYGGGGYGYTF.

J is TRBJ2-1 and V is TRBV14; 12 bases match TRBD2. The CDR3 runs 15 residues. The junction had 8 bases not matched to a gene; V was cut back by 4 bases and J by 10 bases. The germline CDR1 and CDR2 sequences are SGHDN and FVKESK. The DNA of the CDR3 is TGTGCCAGCAGCCTTGGACTAGCGGGGCAGGGCGAGCAGTTCTTC. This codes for CASSLGLAGQGEQFF.

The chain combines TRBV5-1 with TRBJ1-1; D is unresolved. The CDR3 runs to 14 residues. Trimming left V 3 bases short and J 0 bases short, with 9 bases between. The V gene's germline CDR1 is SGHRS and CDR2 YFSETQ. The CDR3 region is CASSSLSMNTEAFF. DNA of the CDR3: TGCGCCAGCAGCTCTCTTAGCATGAACACTGAAGCTTTCTTT.

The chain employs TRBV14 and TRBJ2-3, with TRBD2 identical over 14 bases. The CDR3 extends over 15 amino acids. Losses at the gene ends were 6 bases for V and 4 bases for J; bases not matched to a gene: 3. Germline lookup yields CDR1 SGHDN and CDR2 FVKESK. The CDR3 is CASRSTSGGADTQYF. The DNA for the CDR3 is TGTGCCAGCAGATCGACTAGCGGGGGGGCAGATACGCAGTATTTT.

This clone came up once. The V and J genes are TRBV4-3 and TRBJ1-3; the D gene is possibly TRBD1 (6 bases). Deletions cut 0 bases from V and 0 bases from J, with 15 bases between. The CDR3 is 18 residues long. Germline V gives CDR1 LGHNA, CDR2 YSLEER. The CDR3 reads CASSQDSPGVSSGNTIYF. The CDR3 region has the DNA TGCGCCAGCAGCCAAGATTCCCCAGGGGTGAGCTCTGGAAACACCATATATTTT.

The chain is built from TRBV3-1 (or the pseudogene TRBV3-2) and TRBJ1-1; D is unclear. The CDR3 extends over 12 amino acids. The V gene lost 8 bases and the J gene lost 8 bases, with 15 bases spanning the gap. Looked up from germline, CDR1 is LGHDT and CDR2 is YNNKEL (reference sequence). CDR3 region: CASRSRRAEAFF. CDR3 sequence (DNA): TGTGCCAGCCGGTCTCGGAGGGCCGAAGCTTTCTTT.